Listed below are T cell receptor beta chains from one sample, sequenced in a study of radiation and T cells in renal cell carcinoma. Clones were read by immunoSEQ multiplex PCR, and TCRdb kept only the in-frame ones, dropping some. The sample has about 49,000 clones, roughly 84% seen once; the top ten hold under 35%. The sample here was blood, taken from a patient whose treatment included radiotherapy and nephrectomy. These receptors all come from a woman aged 70-85 years with renal cell carcinoma. Each CDR3 is given with its conserved first and last residue. D genes are given only for firm matches. Size is stated for part of the rows, as once, few or many counts, or as a class when the clone is expanded.

J gene | clone size | V gene | D gene | CDR3 DNA | CDR3 protein
TRBJ2-5 | NA | TRBV7-9 | NA | TGTGCCAGCAGCCCTGCTGAGGGGGAGCGGGGAACACAAGAGACCCAGTACTTC | CASSPAEGERGTQETQYF
TRBJ1-1 | NA | TRBV19 | NA | TGTGCCAGTGAGGAGGGATCGAACACTGAAGCTTTCTTT | CASEEGSNTEAFF
TRBJ1-2 | NA | TRBV27 | TRBD1 | TGTGCCAGCAGTGGACAGGGTCGGGGCTACACCTTC | CASSGQGRGYTF
TRBJ1-4 | NA | TRBV5-1 | TRBD1 | TGCGCCAGCAGCTTGGGAGGACAGGGGCGGTTAGGTAATGAAAAACTGTTTTTT | CASSLGGQGRLGNEKLFF
TRBJ1-4 | NA | TRBV28 | NA | TGTGCCAGCAGTGTGGACTCTAGTGAAAAACTGTTTTTT | CASSVDSSEKLFF
TRBJ1-3 | NA | TRBV29-1 | NA | TGCAGCGTCCTCGGGGACACCATATATTTT | CSVLGDTIYF
TRBJ1-1 | NA | TRBV6-5 | TRBD1 | TGTGCCAGCAGCAAGGGACAGGGGGCGCGAAGTGAAGCTTTCTTT | CASSKGQGARSEAFF
TRBJ2-2 | NA | TRBV19 | NA | TGTGCCAGTAGTATGTGGCAGGGGAATTCCGGGGAGCTGTTTTTT | CASSMWQGNSGELFF
TRBJ2-2 | NA | TRBV6-6 | NA | TGTGCCAGCAGTTACGGGGCAGGGGTGAACTCCGGGGAGCTGTTTTTT | CASSYGAGVNSGELFF
TRBJ1-3 | few | TRBV2 | NA | TGTGCCAGCACCCTTGATTCTGGAAACACCATATATTTT | CASTLDSGNTIYF
TRBJ1-1 | once | TRBV23-1 | NA | TGCGCCAGCAGTCCCAAAGGAGGGTTGCGGGAGAACACTGAAGCTTTCTTT | CASSPKGGLRENTEAFF
TRBJ1-1 | NA | TRBV6-5 | TRBD1 | TGTGCCAGCAGTTACGCCGGGACAGGGGCCCACACTGAAGCTTTCTTT | CASSYAGTGAHTEAFF
TRBJ2-2 | few | TRBV6-6 | TRBD2 | TGTGCCAGCGGATACGGGACTAGCGGGACCGGGGAGCTGTTTTTT | CASGYGTSGTGELFF
TRBJ2-7 | NA | TRBV7-2 | NA | TGTGCCAGCAGCTCAGGGGTTAGTGTCGGACGGACCTACGAGCAGTACTTC | CASSSGVSVGRTYEQYF
TRBJ2-3 | NA | TRBV4-1 | NA | TGCGCCAGCAGCCCGCTTGGGGATACGCAGTATTTT | CASSPLGDTQYF
TRBJ1-1 | NA | TRBV11-2 | NA | TGTGCCAGCAGCTTATCAACTGGAAACACTGAAGCTTTCTTT | CASSLSTGNTEAFF
TRBJ2-5 | NA | TRBV6-1 | NA | TGTGCCAGCACCCAAGAGAGGAAGACCCAGTACTTC | CASTQERKTQYF
TRBJ1-2 | NA | TRBV5-1 | NA | TGCGCCAGCAGCGCTGACATCTATGGCTACACCTTC | CASSADIYGYTF
TRBJ1-5 | few | TRBV6-6 | NA | TGTGCCAGCAGTTACTCGGACGGGCCCAATCAGCCCCAGCATTTT | CASSYSDGPNQPQHF
TRBJ2-7 | NA | TRBV21-1 | NA | TGTGCCAGCAGCAAACGAATCGTGGAGAAACCCTACGAGCAGTACTTC | CASSKRIVEKPYEQYF
TRBJ2-2 | once | TRBV19 | NA | TGTGCCAGTAGTACCGCCGCAGGGGTGAACACCGGGGAGCTGTTTTTT | CASSTAAGVNTGELFF
TRBJ1-1 | NA | TRBV11-2 | NA | TGTGCCAGCAGCTTAAAAGGGAAGGGCACTGAAGCTTTCTTT | CASSLKGKGTEAFF